This TCR beta chain was obtained from a study of T cells after yellow fever vaccination. About the study: Fractions low in cell number were prepared with SMART-Seq v4 Ultra Low Input. Study-wide points: The bulk population could contribute abundant contaminating clonotypes to FACS-sorted repertoires. Primary-vaccination clones mostly resurfaced post-booster (about 95% CD4, about 87% CD8).

Notes on this clonotype: Its antigen is unidentified.

Production of TCR cDNA was by 5'RACE template switching, which also added a universal primer site and UMIs. TCRdb recomputed calls from the 5' RACE reads with MiXCR, one row per CDR3 protein. Of approximately 600,000 distinct CDR3 sequences listed, about 12% were seen once; the top ten hold approximately 15%. Looked up from germline, CDR1 is SNHLY and CDR2 is FYNNEI. The CDR3 sequence is 18 residues long. The junction had 13 bases not matched to a gene; V was cut back by 5 bases and J by 0 bases. The sequencing here drew on PBMCs, taken on the day of the yellow fever booster vaccination. The TCR comes from a man between 25 and 39 years old who received the YFV17D yellow fever vaccine. The chain is built from TRBV2 and TRBJ2-1, with 7 positions matching TRBD2. CDR3 coding DNA: TGTGCCAGCAGTCCGTCCCGCGGGAGCGTCCACTCCTACAATGAGCAGTTCTTC. Amino acids: CASSPSRGSVHSYNEQFF.